The subject of this entry is one TCR beta chain. Its specific antigen is unknown. No base quality values were provided; no much bigger clone lies one nucleotide off. This specimen includes other DNA sequences encoding the same CDR3. Donors were healthy HIV-negative adults with no recently reported acute infections or vaccinations. Only Caucasian adults living in Nashville, Tennessee, USA were represented among the donors. CD4+ T cells were enriched through magnetic negative selection, after which naive cells were positively selected on CD45RA and the remaining negative fraction served as the memory subset. After blood collection by leukapheresis, PBMCs were isolated using Ficoll-Histopaque density gradient centrifugation and then cryopreserved in the vapor phase of liquid nitrogen. Analytical flow cytometry was used to check the purity and quantity of every magnetically sorted T cell population. From each sorted fraction, genomic DNA was isolated and quantified by UV absorbance on a Nanodrop 2000c.

These data are taken from a study of shared clonotypes between healthy human individuals (dated by TCRdb to 2018 to 2021). Regarding the complete study: A couple of women and a few men aged 18 to 49 years were included in the cohort. Leukapheresis yielded between about 0.9 and 9 billion PBMCs per donor. Per donor, three plates each were used for CD4 naive and CD4 memory, two for CD8 naive, and one for CD8 memory. The study deeply sequenced blood TCR repertoires of several healthy adults to estimate repertoire size and the extent of clonotype sharing between individuals. To increase sequencing depth and limit assay-specific biases, different laboratories used diverse techniques to prepare libraries and sequence TCR repertoires.

V is reduced by 0 bases and J by 0 bases, leaving a spacing of 10 bases between them. The CDR3, cysteine through phenylalanine, is 16 amino acids long. Only the CDR3 portion is preserved as DNA: 48 bases, with reading frame beginning at the first base. Looking up the germline V gene yields CDR1 SGDLS and CDR2 YYNGEE. TCR CDR3 regions were amplified from genomic DNA by multiplex PCR using the deep immunoSEQ assay. For each cell subset, the extracted genomic DNA was distributed evenly across all wells of several immunoSEQ 96-well plates, and each plate served as one replicate. For sorted subsets, around 200 ng genomic DNA, equal to tens of thousands of T cell genomes, was loaded into each replicate PCR. The purified libraries were quantified using a Qubit 3.0 fluorometer, sized with a Bioanalyzer 2100, and then quantified again using the KAPA Library Quantification kit. Every immunoSEQ 96-well plate was sequenced on a dedicated single-read 150-cycle Illumina NextSeq 550 flow cell. The study's processing was this. Because the immunoSEQ output held only junctional sequences and lacked quality scores, the filtering could not match the filtering applied to full-length reads. Sequences were annotated with PyIR, a Python wrapper for IgBLAST v1.9, and V/J genes and CDR3 were assigned using IMGT germline references. Reads with weak V/J assignments (E-value above 1e-6), missing CDR3, stop codons, out-of-frame junctions, or ambiguous translated residues were removed. V3J clonotypes were defined as sequences sharing an identical inferred V gene, J gene, and CDR3 amino acid sequence. Percentage overlap between repertoires was calculated by dividing the number of shared unique clonotypes by the size of the smaller repertoire. RTK rarefaction, the Chao1 estimator, and Recon v2.1 estimates of unobserved clonotypes were used to assess repertoire richness. OLGA was used to compute generation probabilities for all TCRbeta clonotypes that the gDNA method yielded from four donors. The table comes from immuneACCESS by way of TCRdb, which keeps in-frame sequences with V and J called. Part of the clones is missing from these tables; in studies checked, under half for an unresolved V gene and the rest for unknown reasons. V, J and clone size are those of that table, while D and trimming were read from the DNA. The sample data list 1.6 million or so clones, and about 98.5% of these were observed just once. Together, the top ten hold about 0.35% of the sample.

Broader findings and caveats from the paper: Pairwise subsampling led to the expectation that sequencing depth would affect the degree of clonotype sharing among donors. Larger estimated clonotype richness was generally found for naive subsets than for memory subsets. Higher generation probabilities were observed for clonotypes shared by all four sorted-subset donors than for non-shared clonotypes. Sampling was limited to blood, and TCR repertoires in tissue likely differ from TCR repertoires in blood. Across a few donors, roughly 5.4% of naive CD4, roughly 3.4% of naive CD8, about 2.3% of memory CD4, and under 0.45% of memory CD8 clonotypes were shared. Incomplete sequencing was indicated by rarefaction of sorted-subset datasets, despite the large sequencing depth. Because the study included only a small number of donors, the genetic and exposure-history diversity represented was limited.

The specimen sequenced was naive CD4+ T cells sorted from blood. Explained via the paper, the cell subset or site label denotes: CD45RA+ positively selected. The V gene is TRBV9 and the J gene is TRBJ2-1; the best D guess is TRBD1, with 6 bases matching. The clonotype comes from a man between 25 and 39 years old in good health. The CDR3 reads as follows: CASSVGGQPSYNEQFF. The nucleotide sequence reads TGTGCCAGCAGCGTAGGTGGACAGCCCTCCTACAATGAGCAGTTCTTC. The CDR3 plus the reference TRBV9 and TRBJ2-1 genes for the other parts give the full variable domain: DSGVTQTPKHLITATGQRVTLRCSPRSGDLSVYWYQQSLDQGLQFLIQYYNGEERAKGNILERFSAQQFPDLHSELNLSSLELGDSALYFCASSVGGQPSYNEQFFGPGTRLTVL.